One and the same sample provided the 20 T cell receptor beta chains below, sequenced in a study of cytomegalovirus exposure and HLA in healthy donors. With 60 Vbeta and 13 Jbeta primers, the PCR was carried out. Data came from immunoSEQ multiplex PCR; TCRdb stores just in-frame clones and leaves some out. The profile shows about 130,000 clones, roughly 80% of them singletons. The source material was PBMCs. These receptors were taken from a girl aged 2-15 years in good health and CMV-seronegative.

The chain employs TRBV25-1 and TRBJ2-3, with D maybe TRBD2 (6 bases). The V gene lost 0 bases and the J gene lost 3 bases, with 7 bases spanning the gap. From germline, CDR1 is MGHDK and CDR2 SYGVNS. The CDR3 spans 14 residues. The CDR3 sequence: CASSEYGRTDTQYF. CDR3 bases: TGTGCCAGCAGTGAATATGGGAGGACAGATACGCAGTATTTT. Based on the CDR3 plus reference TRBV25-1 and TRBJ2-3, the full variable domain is EADIYQTPRYLVIGTGKKITLECSQTMGHDKMYWYQQDPGMELHLIHYSYGVNSTEKGDLSSESTVSRIRTEHFPLTLESARPSHTSQYLCASSEYGRTDTQYFGPGTRLTVL.

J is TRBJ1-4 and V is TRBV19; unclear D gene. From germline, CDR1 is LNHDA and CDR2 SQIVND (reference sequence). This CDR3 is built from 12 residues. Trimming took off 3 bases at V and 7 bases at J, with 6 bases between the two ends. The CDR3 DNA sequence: TGTGCCAGTAGTATGCTCGGTGAAAAACTGTTTTTT. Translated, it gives CASSMLGEKLFF.

CDR3 in DNA: TGTGCCAGCAGCTTTAGGAAAAACGGGTTCTACGAGCAGTACTTC. It is translated as CASSFRKNGFYEQYF. The rearrangement links TRBV5-8 to TRBJ2-7, with D hard to call. Germline V CDR1 and CDR2: SGHTS, YDEGEE. The V end lost 2 bases, the J end lost 3 bases, and 15 bases lay between the germline ends. The CDR3 is 15 amino acids. The full variable domain, with the rest looked up from reference TRBV5-8 and TRBJ2-7, is EAGVTQSPTHLIKTRGQQATLRCSPISGHTSVYWYQQALGLGLQFLLWYDEGEERNRGNFPPRFSGRQFPNYSSELNVNALELEDSALYLCASSFRKNGFYEQYFGPGTRLTVT.

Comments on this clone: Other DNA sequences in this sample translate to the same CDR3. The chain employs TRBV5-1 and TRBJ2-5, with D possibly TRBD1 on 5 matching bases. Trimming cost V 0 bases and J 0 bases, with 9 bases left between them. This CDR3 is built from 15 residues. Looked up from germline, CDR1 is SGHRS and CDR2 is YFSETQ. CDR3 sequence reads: CASSLGDRDQETQYF. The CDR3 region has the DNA TGCGCCAGCAGCTTGGGTGACAGAGACCAAGAGACCCAGTACTTC.

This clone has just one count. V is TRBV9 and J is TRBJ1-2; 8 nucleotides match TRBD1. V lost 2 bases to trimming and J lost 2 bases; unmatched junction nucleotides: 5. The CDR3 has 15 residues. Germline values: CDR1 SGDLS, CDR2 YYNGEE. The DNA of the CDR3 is TGTGCCAGCAGCGTCTTACAGGGGGGCAACTATGGCTACACCTTC. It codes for CASSVLQGGNYGYTF.

CDR3 sequence reads: CASSFSYIFPYEQYF. Here the CDR3 DNA reads TGTGCCAGCAGCTTCTCCTATATATTCCCCTACGAGCAGTACTTC. This sequence joins TRBV5-6 and TRBJ2-7; no definite D call. CDR1 and CDR2 (germline): SGHDT, YYEEEE. Deletions cut 2 bases from V and 2 bases from J, with 14 bases between. The CDR3 is made up of 15 amino acids.

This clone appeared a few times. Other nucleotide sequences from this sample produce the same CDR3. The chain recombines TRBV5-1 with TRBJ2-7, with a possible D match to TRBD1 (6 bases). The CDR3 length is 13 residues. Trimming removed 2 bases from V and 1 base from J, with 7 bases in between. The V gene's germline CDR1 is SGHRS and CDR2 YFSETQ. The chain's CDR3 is CASSLGQSYEQYF. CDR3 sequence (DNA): TGCGCCAGCAGCTTAGGACAGTCCTACGAGCAGTACTTC.

The CDR3 coding sequence is TGTGCCAGCAGTTACGATACAGGGGACTATGGCTACACCTTC. Its protein product is CASSYDTGDYGYTF. The V gene is TRBV6-5, the J gene TRBJ1-2; TRBD1 matches at 7 bases. The CDR3 runs to 14 residues. V lost 2 bases to trimming and J lost 3 bases; unmatched junction nucleotides: 3. Germline lookup yields CDR1 MNHEY and CDR2 SVGAGI.

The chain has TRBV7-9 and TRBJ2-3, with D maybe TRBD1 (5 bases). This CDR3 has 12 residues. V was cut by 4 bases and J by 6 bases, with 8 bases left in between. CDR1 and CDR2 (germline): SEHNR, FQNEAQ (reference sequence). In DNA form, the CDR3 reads TGTGCCAGCAGCTCCTGGGGCGATACGCAGTATTTT. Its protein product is CASSSWGDTQYF.

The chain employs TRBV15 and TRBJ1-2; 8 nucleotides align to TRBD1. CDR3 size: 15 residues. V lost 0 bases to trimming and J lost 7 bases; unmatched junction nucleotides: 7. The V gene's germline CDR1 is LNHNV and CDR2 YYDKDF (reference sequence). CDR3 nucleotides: TGTGCCACCAGCAGAGAACTTACAGGGGGAGGTGGCTACACCTTC. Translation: CATSRELTGGGGYTF.

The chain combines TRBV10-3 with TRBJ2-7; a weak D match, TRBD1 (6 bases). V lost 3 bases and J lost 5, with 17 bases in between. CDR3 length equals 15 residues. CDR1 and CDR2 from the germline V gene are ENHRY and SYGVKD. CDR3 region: CAISDPGQLAHEQYF. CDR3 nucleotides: TGTGCCATCAGTGACCCCGGACAGCTTGCCCACGAGCAGTACTTC.

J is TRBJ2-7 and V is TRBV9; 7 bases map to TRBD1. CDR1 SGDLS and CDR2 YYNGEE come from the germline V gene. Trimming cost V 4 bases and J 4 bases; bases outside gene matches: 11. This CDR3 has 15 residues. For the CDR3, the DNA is TGTGCCAGCAGCCCAGCCAGGGACAGACGTTACGAGCAGTACTTC. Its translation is CASSPARDRRYEQYF.

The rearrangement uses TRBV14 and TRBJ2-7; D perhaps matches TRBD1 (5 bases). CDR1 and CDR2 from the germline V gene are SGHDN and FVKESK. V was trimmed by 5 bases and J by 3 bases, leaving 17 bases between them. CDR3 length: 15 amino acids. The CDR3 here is CASSTVLGRDYEQYF. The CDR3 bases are TGTGCCAGCAGCACCGTTTTGGGCAGGGACTACGAGCAGTACTTC.

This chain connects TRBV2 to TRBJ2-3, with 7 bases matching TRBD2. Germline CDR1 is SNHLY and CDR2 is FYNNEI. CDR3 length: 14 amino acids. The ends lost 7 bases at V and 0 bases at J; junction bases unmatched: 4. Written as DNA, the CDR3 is TGTGCCAGCAAAGGACTAGGGAGCACAGATACGCAGTATTTT. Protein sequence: CASKGLGSTDTQYF. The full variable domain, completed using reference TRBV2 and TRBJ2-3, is EPEVTQTPSHQVTQMGQEVILRCVPISNHLYFYWYRQILGQKVEFLVSFYNNEISEKSEIFDDQFSVERPDGSNFTLKIRSTKLEDSAMYFCASKGLGSTDTQYFGPGTRLTVL.

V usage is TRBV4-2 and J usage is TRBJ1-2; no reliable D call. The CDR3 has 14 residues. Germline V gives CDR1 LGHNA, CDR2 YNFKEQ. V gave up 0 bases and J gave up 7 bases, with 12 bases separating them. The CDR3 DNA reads TGTGCCAGCAGCCAAGACTTGGTGAGCGGTGGCTACACCTTC. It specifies CASSQDLVSGGYTF.

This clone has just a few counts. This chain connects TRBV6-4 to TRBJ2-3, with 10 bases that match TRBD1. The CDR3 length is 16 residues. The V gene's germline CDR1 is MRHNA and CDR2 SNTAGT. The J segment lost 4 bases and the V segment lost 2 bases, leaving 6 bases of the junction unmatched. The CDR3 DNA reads TGTGCCAGCAGTGACACAGGGACAGGGGACGCAGATACGCAGTATTTT. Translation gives CASSDTGTGDADTQYF.

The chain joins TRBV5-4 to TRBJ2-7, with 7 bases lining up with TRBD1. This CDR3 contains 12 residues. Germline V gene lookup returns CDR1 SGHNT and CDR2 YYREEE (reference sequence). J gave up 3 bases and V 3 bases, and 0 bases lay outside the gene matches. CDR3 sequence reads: CASSWDSYEQYF. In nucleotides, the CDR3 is TGTGCCAGCAGCTGGGACAGCTACGAGCAGTACTTC.

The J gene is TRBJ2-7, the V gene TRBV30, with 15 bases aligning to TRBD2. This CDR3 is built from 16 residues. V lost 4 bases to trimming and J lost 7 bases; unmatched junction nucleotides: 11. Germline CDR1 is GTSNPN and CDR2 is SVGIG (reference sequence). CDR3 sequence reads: CAWIGTSGGPTFEQYF. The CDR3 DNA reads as TGTGCCTGGATTGGGACTAGCGGGGGGCCGACTTTTGAGCAGTACTTC. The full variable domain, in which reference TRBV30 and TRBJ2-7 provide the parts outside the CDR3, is SQTIHQWPATLVQPVGSPLSLECTVEGTSNPNLYWYRQAAGRGLQLLFYSVGIGQISSEVPQNLSASRPQDRQFILSSKKLLLSDSGFYLCAWIGTSGGPTFEQYFGPGTRLTVT.

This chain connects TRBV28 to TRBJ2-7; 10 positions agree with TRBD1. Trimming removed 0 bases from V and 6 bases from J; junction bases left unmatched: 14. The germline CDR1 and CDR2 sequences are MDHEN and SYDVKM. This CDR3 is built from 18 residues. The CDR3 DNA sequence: TGTGCCAGCAGTTTATGGCCCCGCGTGGGACAGGGGAGTCCCGAGCAGTACTTC. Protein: CASSLWPRVGQGSPEQYF.

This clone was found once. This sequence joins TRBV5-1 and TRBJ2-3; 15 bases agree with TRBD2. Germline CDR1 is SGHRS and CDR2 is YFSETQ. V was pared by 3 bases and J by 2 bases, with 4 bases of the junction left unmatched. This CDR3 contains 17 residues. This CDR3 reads CASSSGTSGRITDTQYF. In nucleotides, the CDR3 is TGCGCCAGCAGCTCGGGGACTAGCGGGAGGATCACAGATACGCAGTATTTT.